Below are 31 T cell receptor beta chains sequenced from a single sample in a study of blood T cell repertoires in COVID-19 (TCRdb year 2020). Receptor libraries were prepared by the immunoSEQ multiplex PCR assay. The source is immuneACCESS, and TCRdb retained only in-frame sequences with V and J called. Part of the clones is not carried over; for the studies checked, unresolved V genes explain less than half of this, and the remainder is unexplained. Present in this sample are 60,000 or so clones, about nine tenths of which were seen just once. The ten largest clonotypes hold about 1.6% of the sample. Sequenced sample: peripheral blood. The receptors shown here come from a man aged 60-69 years with acute or convalescent COVID-19.

The chain couples TRBV7-9 to TRBJ1-5; D possibly corresponds to TRBD1 (6 bases). The CDR3 spans 16 residues. Germline V gene data show CDR1 as SEHNR and CDR2 as FQNEAQ (reference sequence). V was trimmed by 6 bases and J by 2 bases, leaving 17 bases between them. CDR3 protein: CASSLLTGIGNQPQHF. CDR3 coding DNA: TGTGCCAGCAGTCTCCTCACAGGGATAGGCAATCAGCCCCAGCATTTT.

The chain links TRBV24-1 to TRBJ2-3, with 8 bases identical to TRBD2. The trim removed 3 bases at V and 3 bases at J, leaving 13 bases unmatched. The CDR3 runs 18 residues. Per germline, CDR1 KGHDR and CDR2 SFDVKD. CDR3 amino acids: CATSDAGRSGGWTDTQYF. The DNA for the CDR3 is TGTGCCACCAGTGATGCCGGGAGGAGCGGGGGATGGACAGATACGCAGTATTTT.

This chain links TRBV19 with TRBJ2-2, with 7 bases that match TRBD1. In germline, CDR1 is LNHDA, CDR2 SQIVND (reference sequence). The CDR3 extends over 14 amino acids. V trimming: 8 bases; J trimming: 2 bases; junction bases outside the gene matches: 5. Here the CDR3 reads CASFGTVNTGELFF. Here the CDR3 DNA reads TGTGCCAGTTTTGGGACAGTTAACACCGGGGAGCTGTTTTTT.

This chain links TRBV7-6 with TRBJ2-1; 10 bases line up with TRBD1. With 5 bases clipped from V and 4 bases from J, the junction kept 5 bases outside the gene matches. The CDR3 is made up of 15 amino acids. Germline CDR1 reads SGHVS; CDR2 reads FNYEAQ. CDR3 protein: CASSRDRGPYNEQFF. Here the CDR3 DNA reads TGTGCCAGCAGCCGGGACAGGGGACCATACAATGAGCAGTTCTTC.

The chain recombines TRBV29-1 with TRBJ1-1; TRBD1 is a possible D gene (6 bases). Germline V CDR1 and CDR2: SQVTM, ANQGSEA. The CDR3 runs 13 residues. Deletions cut 3 bases from V and 0 bases from J, with 8 bases between. The DNA for the CDR3 is TGCAGCGTTGAGGGACAAGTGAACACTGAAGCTTTCTTT. It encodes CSVEGQVNTEAFF.

The chain combines TRBV5-1 with TRBJ1-2; D is possibly TRBD1 (5 bases). The germline gives CDR1 SGHRS, CDR2 YFSETQ. Trimming shortened V by 0 bases and J by 4 bases, and 10 bases separated the two germline ends. The CDR3 spans 14 residues. The CDR3 DNA reads as TGCGCCAGCAGCTTGGAGGGGTCGGCCTATGGCTACACCTTC. It codes for CASSLEGSAYGYTF. The full variable domain, in which reference TRBV5-1 and TRBJ1-2 provide the parts outside the CDR3, is KAGVTQTPRYLIKTRGQQVTLSCSPISGHRSVSWYQQTPGQGLQFLFEYFSETQRNKGNFPGRFSGRQFSNSRSEMNVSTLELGDSALYLCASSLEGSAYGYTFGSGTRLTVV.

As to this clone: This CDR3 is also generated by other DNA sequences in the sample. The rearrangement links TRBV27 to TRBJ1-3; TRBD1 might be the D (5 bases). Germline V CDR1 and CDR2: MNHEY, SMNVEV (reference sequence). The length of the CDR3 is 15 residues. The V and J ends lost 3 bases and 0 bases respectively, with 9 bases between them. CDR3 sequence reads: CASSFRGGSGNTIYF. CDR3 coding DNA: TGTGCCAGCAGTTTTCGGGGGGGCTCTGGAAACACCATATATTTT.

This chain joins TRBV19 and TRBJ1-2; the match to TRBD1 covers 7 bases. The germline V gene has CDR1 LNHDA and CDR2 SQIVND (reference sequence). V lost 4 bases and J lost 4; bases outside the gene matches: 6. The CDR3 runs to 14 residues. CDR3 protein: CASSTPEGAYGYTF. The CDR3 nucleotides are TGTGCCAGTAGTACCCCCGAGGGGGCCTATGGCTACACCTTC.

This sequence joins TRBV6-1 and TRBJ1-5, with a weak D call TRBD1 (6 bases). CDR1 and CDR2 from the germline V gene are MNHNS and SASEGT. CDR3 size: 17 residues. Trimming took off 3 bases at V and 0 bases at J, with 15 bases between the two ends. The CDR3 bases are TGTGCCAGCAGTGAGCCGGCAGGGGCTTATAGCAATCAGCCCCAGCATTTT. Its translation: CASSEPAGAYSNQPQHF.

The chain combines TRBV9 with TRBJ2-5; D is perhaps TRBD2 (5 bases). The V end was cut by 0 bases, the J end by 4 bases, with 7 bases between. CDR1 is SGDLS and CDR2 is YYNGEE in the germline V gene. The CDR3 runs to 13 residues. Here the CDR3 DNA reads TGTGCCAGCAGCGTAGGGGGAGTAGAGACCCAGTACTTC. Protein product: CASSVGGVETQYF.

V and J are TRBV29-1 and TRBJ1-2; no reliable D call. Trimming stripped 7 bases from V and 7 bases from J, with 13 bases between. This CDR3 is built from 11 residues. Germline CDR1 and CDR2: SQVTM and ANQGSEA. The chain's CDR3 is CSGRVLGGYTF. Here the CDR3 DNA reads TGCAGCGGGAGGGTGTTGGGTGGCTACACCTTC.

The rearrangement uses TRBV5-1 and TRBJ2-7; possible D gene TRBD1, 6 bases. This CDR3 has 14 residues. Looked up from germline, CDR1 is SGHRS and CDR2 is YFSETQ. V was trimmed by 0 bases and J by 6 bases, leaving 13 bases between them. CDR3 protein: CASSLDVRGFEQYF. CDR3 sequence (DNA): TGCGCCAGCAGCTTGGACGTCAGGGGATTCGAGCAGTACTTC.

The chain is built from TRBV30 and TRBJ1-1; D is perhaps TRBD1 (6 bases). Germline loops: CDR1 GTSNPN, CDR2 SVGIG (reference sequence). CDR3 size: 14 residues. V was clipped by 3 bases and J by 0 bases, with 11 bases between them. CDR3 region: CAWRREGVNTEAFF. CDR3 nucleotides: TGTGCCTGGAGAAGAGAGGGGGTGAACACTGAAGCTTTCTTT.

The genes are TRBV7-3 and TRBJ2-3, with 8 bases matching TRBD2. The V gene end was trimmed by 5 bases and the J gene end by 5 bases; junction bases not matched to a gene: 12. The germline V gene encodes CDR1 SGHTA and CDR2 FQGTGA. CDR3 length equals 16 residues. The CDR3 sequence: CASSPRGSGVQDTQYF. CDR3 DNA: TGTGCCAGCAGCCCCCGGGGTAGCGGGGTGCAAGATACGCAGTATTTT.

V is TRBV5-4 and J is TRBJ1-3; tentative D call: TRBD1 (5 bases). There are 16 residues in the CDR3. CDR1 and CDR2 from the germline V gene are SGHNT and YYREEE (reference sequence). Trimming removed 0 bases at V and 0 bases at J, with 10 bases between. The CDR3 loop is CASSLAGQRSGNTIYF. In DNA form, the CDR3 reads TGTGCCAGCAGCTTGGCAGGGCAACGCTCTGGAAACACCATATATTTT.

V usage is TRBV19 and J usage is TRBJ2-2, with TRBD2 as a possible D gene (6 bases). The germline V gene has CDR1 LNHDA and CDR2 SQIVND (reference sequence). The CDR3 is 13 residues long. V lost 3 bases, J lost 6 bases, and 8 bases lay in between. The CDR3 sequence is CASSIRGAGELFF. CDR3 in DNA: TGTGCCAGTAGTATTCGCGGGGCCGGGGAGCTGTTTTTT.

CDR3 DNA: TGTGCCACAAAAAGTGTCAGTGAAAAACTGTTTTTT. Residues: CATKSVSEKLFF. The chain is built from TRBV6-5 and TRBJ1-4; D not resolved. The CDR3 is 12 amino acids. Per germline, CDR1 MNHEY and CDR2 SVGAGI. V lost 10 bases to trimming and J lost 7 bases, with 13 bases between them.

The genes are TRBV10-3 and TRBJ1-1; the match to TRBD1 covers 7 bases. From germline, CDR1 is ENHRY and CDR2 SYGVKD. The J segment lost 0 bases and the V segment lost 9 bases, leaving 4 bases of the junction unmatched. The CDR3 runs to 13 residues. In nucleotides, the CDR3 is TGTGCCATACGGACAGGAATGAACACTGAAGCTTTCTTT. This sequence encodes CAIRTGMNTEAFF.

A single count supports this clone. The rearrangement joins TRBV19 to TRBJ2-2; unclear D gene. V was pared by 4 bases and J by 5 bases, with 5 bases between. Looked up from germline, CDR1 is LNHDA and CDR2 is SQIVND (reference sequence). This CDR3 spans 12 amino acids. In nucleotides, the CDR3 is TGTGCCAGTAGTACCGGGACCGGGGAGCTGTTTTTT. This codes for CASSTGTGELFF.

A single count supports this clone. V gene TRBV6-6 combines with J gene TRBJ1-1; D unclear. Germline lookup yields CDR1 MNHNY and CDR2 SVGAGI (reference sequence). The CDR3 runs to 12 residues. V was pared by 4 bases and J by 6 bases, with 9 bases between. CDR3 loop: CASSLGRAEAFF. In nucleotides, the CDR3 is TGTGCCAGCAGTTTGGGGAGGGCTGAAGCTTTCTTT.

CDR3: CASRLAGGFTDTQYF. Here the CDR3 DNA reads TGCGCCAGTAGACTAGCGGGGGGATTCACAGATACGCAGTATTTT. The chain combines TRBV5-1 with TRBJ2-3; 13 bases line up with TRBD2. The V segment lost 8 bases and the J segment 2 bases; nucleotides outside the gene matches: 5. Germline CDR1 SGHRS, CDR2 YFSETQ. The CDR3 spans 15 residues.

V and J are TRBV14 and TRBJ1-2; tentatively, D is TRBD1 (5 bases). CDR3 length: 15 amino acids. In germline, CDR1 is SGHDN, CDR2 FVKESK. V was shortened by 2 bases and J by 3 bases, with 13 bases between the two germline ends. This CDR3 is CASSQPGVPHYGYTF. The CDR3 coding sequence is TGTGCCAGCAGCCAACCGGGGGTTCCCCACTATGGCTACACCTTC.

The chain has TRBV10-1 and TRBJ1-1; tentative D call: TRBD1 (5 bases). V was shortened by 2 bases and J by 10 bases, with 17 bases between the two germline ends. Germline V CDR1 and CDR2: WNHNN, SYGVQD (reference sequence). CDR3 length: 14 amino acids. CDR3 sequence: CASSEQGRQRGAFF. CDR3 sequence (DNA): TGCGCCAGCAGTGAGCAGGGACGCCAGCGGGGAGCTTTCTTT.

V gene TRBV5-4 combines with J gene TRBJ2-7; D uncertain. In germline, CDR1 is SGHNT, CDR2 YYREEE (reference sequence). This CDR3 spans 13 amino acids. Trimming cost V 0 bases and J 4 bases, with 8 bases left between them. In DNA form, the CDR3 reads TGTGCCAGCAGCTTGGACAGACCTTACGAGCAGTACTTC. Translation gives CASSLDRPYEQYF.

V usage is TRBV30 and J usage is TRBJ2-5; TRBD1 aligns across 8 bases. Germline loops: CDR1 GTSNPN, CDR2 SVGIG (reference sequence). The CDR3 has 15 residues. Trimming removed 3 bases from V and 5 bases from J; junction bases left unmatched: 11. The CDR3 loop is CAWRKTQGARETQYF. The CDR3 coding sequence is TGTGCCTGGAGGAAGACGCAGGGGGCGCGGGAGACCCAGTACTTC. Full variable domain (outside the CDR3, taken from reference TRBV30 and TRBJ2-5): SQTIHQWPATLVQPVGSPLSLECTVEGTSNPNLYWYRQAAGRGLQLLFYSVGIGQISSEVPQNLSASRPQDRQFILSSKKLLLSDSGFYLCAWRKTQGARETQYFGPGTRLLVL.

The V gene is TRBV7-8, the J gene TRBJ1-2, with D tentatively TRBD1 (5 bases). Trimming removed 5 bases from V and 7 bases from J, with 11 bases in between. This CDR3 region has 12 residues. The germline V gene has CDR1 SGHVS and CDR2 FQNEAQ. The CDR3 loop is CASSPSGGGYTF. CDR3 sequence (DNA): TGTGCCAGCAGCCCCTCCGGGGGTGGCTACACCTTC.

The chain has TRBV27 and TRBJ2-7; TRBD1 agrees at 7 bases. From germline, CDR1 is MNHEY and CDR2 SMNVEV (reference sequence). The CDR3 is 14 amino acids. V lost 3 bases, J lost 5 bases, and 7 bases stayed unmatched. In nucleotides, the CDR3 is TGTGCCAGCAGTTTCCCAGGACAGGCCCACGAGCAGTACTTC. Translated, it gives CASSFPGQAHEQYF.

The chain carries TRBV2 and TRBJ2-4; a weak D match, TRBD2 (6 bases). There are 14 residues in the CDR3. V lost 9 bases and J 1 base, leaving 13 bases between the germline ends. Germline loops: CDR1 SNHLY, CDR2 FYNNEI. CDR3 amino acids: CASGERVAKNIQYF. In DNA form, the CDR3 reads TGTGCCAGTGGTGAGCGGGTGGCCAAAAACATTCAGTACTTC.

The chain has TRBV7-3 and TRBJ2-2; D gene unclear. The germline CDR1 and CDR2 sequences are SGHTA and FQGTGA. The length of the CDR3 is 12 residues. V was shortened by 3 bases and J by 7 bases, with 6 bases between the two germline ends. DNA of the CDR3: TGTGCCAGCAGCTTCGGAGACGGGGAGCTGTTTTTT. Translating it yields CASSFGDGELFF.

V gene TRBV5-4 combines with J gene TRBJ2-3; no firm D call. The germline CDR1 and CDR2 sequences are SGHNT and YYREEE (reference sequence). This CDR3 region has 13 residues. Trimming removed 4 bases at V and 1 base at J, with 7 bases between. In nucleotides, the CDR3 is TGTGCCAGCAGCCAAACAGGCACAGATACGCAGTATTTT. It is translated as CASSQTGTDTQYF.

The chain employs TRBV3-1 (or the pseudogene TRBV3-2) and TRBJ1-2, with 8 bases fitting TRBD1. CDR3 length: 14 amino acids. Losses at the gene ends were 4 bases for V and 6 bases for J; bases not matched to a gene: 7. CDR1 LGHDT and CDR2 YNNKEL come from the germline V gene (reference sequence). CDR3 amino acids: CASSPDRGDNGYTF. The CDR3, as DNA: TGTGCCAGCAGCCCCGACAGGGGCGACAATGGCTACACCTTC.